One sample yielded the 27 T cell receptor beta chains listed below, sequenced in a study of tumor-infiltrating lymphocytes in oesophageal squamous cell carcinoma. Each CDR3 protein is one row after TCRdb ran MiXCR on the PCR reads. Altogether about 15,000 distinct CDR3 sequences are present, approximately 50% being singletons, with the ten largest covering 15% to 20%. Sequences were obtained from esophageal tumor tissue. These TCRs come from a male donor with esophageal squamous cell carcinoma.

This chain connects TRBV19 to TRBJ2-1; 7 nucleotides match TRBD1. This CDR3 contains 16 residues. V lost 4 bases and J lost 0; bases outside the gene matches: 6. Per germline, CDR1 LNHDA and CDR2 SQIVND (reference sequence). CDR3 amino acids: CASSTHRGRSYNEQFF. Here the CDR3 DNA reads TGTGCCAGTAGTACTCATAGGGGGCGCTCCTACAATGAGCAGTTCTTC.

Concerning this clonotype: Compared with germline, one end of the junction differs, possibly owing to a read error. The chain has TRBV7-2 and TRBJ2-7; possibly TRBD1 or TRBD2 for D (5 bases each). The CDR3 length is 14 residues. CDR1 SGHTA and CDR2 FQGNSA come from the germline V gene. This CDR3 is CASSRDGANSPLHF. The CDR3, as DNA: TGTGCCAGCAGCAGGGACGGTGCTAATTCACCCCTCCACTTC.

A few counts support this clonotype. The genes are TRBV5-1 and TRBJ1-6, with 7 bases identical to TRBD1. Germline CDR1 and CDR2: SGHRS and YFSETQ. The CDR3 extends over 14 amino acids. Unmatched junction bases numbered 7, after V lost 4 bases and J lost 9 bases. CDR3 bases: TGCGCCAGCAGCGCACGGGACAGACGTTCACCCCTCCACTTT. Its translation: CASSARDRRSPLHF.

As to this clonotype: Without the conserved terminal phenylalanine or tryptophan, this CDR3 likely stems from a read error. It is unclear where the CDR3 begins or ends on the DNA, so no DNA is shown, and the CDR3 is as TCRdb lists it. V is TRBV7-2 and J is TRBJ2-6; the table gives TRBD2 as D, unverified against the DNA. Germline V gene sequence: CDR1 SGHTA, CDR2 FQGNSA. Both ends counted, the CDR3 spans 16 residues. The CDR3 loop reads CASSFVGIRSPLHFGN.

The V and J genes are TRBV6-6 and TRBJ2-2; possible D gene TRBD1, 5 bases. Germline CDR1 is MNHNY and CDR2 is SVGAGI (reference sequence). This CDR3 spans 14 amino acids. Trimming took 0 bases from V and 7 from J, leaving 9 bases between them. CDR3 nucleotides: TGTGCCAGCAGTTACTCCAGGGTTCGCGGGGAGCTGTTTTTT. Translating gives CASSYSRVRGELFF.

The chain recombines TRBV6-5 with TRBJ1-1, with D hard to call. This CDR3 region has 15 residues. Trimming left V 0 bases short and J 3 bases short, with 11 bases between. In germline, CDR1 is MNHEY, CDR2 SVGAGI. In DNA, the CDR3 is TGTGCCAGCAGTTACTCCTCGGGTATTTACACTGAAGCTTTCTTT. It yields the protein CASSYSSGIYTEAFF.

Worth noting for this clonotype: The final CDR3 position lacks the conserved phenylalanine or tryptophan, pointing to a likely read error. The DNA is omitted, as the CDR3 cannot be located on it reliably, and the CDR3 follows TCRdb's listing. The rearrangement joins TRBV6-8 to TRBJ2-3; the table assigns TRBD1, which was not confirmed against the DNA. The CDR3 is made up of 16 amino acids, end residues included. From germline, CDR1 is MNHGY and CDR2 SAAAGT. The CDR3 spells CASSRQGDYNEQFFGP.

The rearrangement uses TRBV12-5 and TRBJ2-5; D not resolved. Germline assignment: CDR1 LGHNT and CDR2 FRNRAP. The CDR3 sequence is 15 residues long. V was pared by 2 bases and J by 5 bases, with 15 bases between. The CDR3 protein is CASGLPTEPGETQYF. Here the CDR3 DNA reads TGTGCTAGTGGTTTGCCCACAGAGCCTGGGGAGACCCAGTACTTC.

The gene calls are TRBV29-1 and TRBJ2-5, with TRBD2 identical over 9 bases. The end of the DNA aligns better with TRBJ2-7, so the J call may be wrong. The CDR3 is 13 residues long. The germline CDR1 and CDR2 sequences are SQVTM and ANQGSEA. The CDR3 reads CSVGLAGIYEQYF. For the CDR3, the DNA is TGCAGCGTTGGTCTAGCGGGAATCTACGAGCAGTACTTC.

The V call is TRBV7-3, the J call TRBJ2-5; TRBD2 aligns across 7 bases. The J call may be mistaken, given a closer DNA end match to TRBJ2-1. There are 16 residues in the CDR3. Germline-derived CDR1 and CDR2 are SGHTA and FQGTGA. CDR3 sequence reads: CASSPPGGGGNNEQFF. CDR3 DNA: TGTGCCAGCAGCCCGCCGGGAGGAGGAGGCAACAATGAGCAGTTCTTC.

This clonotype was seen at least ten times. The chain joins TRBV7-2 to TRBJ1-4, with D unresolved. V lost 2 bases, J lost 5 bases, and 6 bases lay in between. In germline, CDR1 is SGHTA, CDR2 FQGNSA. CDR3 length: 13 amino acids. The CDR3 DNA follows: TGTGCCAGCAGCTTAAACAGAAATGAAAAACTGTTTTTT. Amino acid sequence: CASSLNRNEKLFF.

This clonotype has more than one count but fewer than ten. No conserved phenylalanine or tryptophan is present at the end of the CDR3, so a read error is the likely explanation. The DNA is left out, because the CDR3 cannot be placed on it with certainty; the CDR3 is given as TCRdb lists it. V and J are TRBV7-4 and TRBJ2-3; no DNA check was done on the table's D call, TRBD2. Germline lookup yields CDR1 SGHVT and CDR2 SQSDAQ. The CDR3 spans 20 amino acids, including both terminal residues. The CDR3 sequence is CASSLGWLAGGHRHEQFFGP.

This CDR3 reads CASADSHYGYTF. The DNA of the CDR3 is TGTGCCAGCGCGGACAGCCACTATGGCTACACCTTC. V usage is TRBV7-2 and J usage is TRBJ1-2; perhaps TRBD1 as D (6 bases). The CDR3 is 12 amino acids. Germline V lookup: CDR1 SGHTA, CDR2 FQGNSA. V was pared by 8 bases and J by 3 bases, with 10 bases between.

This clonotype occurred a few times. Given a much more abundant clone one base away, this may be a read error. For the CDR3, the DNA is TGTGCCAGTAGTGTAACGGGACCAGACGATGAGCAGTACTTC. It translates to CASSVTGPDDEQYF. The chain carries TRBV19 and TRBJ2-1; either TRBD1 or TRBD2 may supply D (5 bases each). The J call may be in error: the DNA end matches TRBJ2-7 better. CDR3 length equals 14 residues. CDR1 and CDR2 (germline): LNHDA, SQIVND (reference sequence).

This clonotype occurred many times. This chain uses TRBV12-1 with TRBJ2-7; the DNA was not compared with TRBD2, the D call given in the table. TRBV12-1 is described as a pseudogene. The CDR3 is made up of 17 amino acids. CDR3 region: CASSLLLGLAGFYEQYF. The CDR3 bases are TGTGCCAGCAGCCTACTACTGGGACTAGCGGGCTTCTACGAGCAGTACTTC.

This clonotype counts as large (0.1 to 1%). The chain combines TRBV7-9 with TRBJ2-2; D is unclear. The CDR3 spans 14 residues. Germline CDR1 reads SEHNR; CDR2 reads FQNEAQ (reference sequence). V shed 0 bases and J shed 3 bases, with 5 bases lying between them. The CDR3 nucleotides read TGTGCCAGCAGCTTAGCAGGGTACACCGGGGAGCTGTTTTTT. This codes for CASSLAGYTGELFF.

A word on this clonotype: A read error is likely, as this CDR3 ends without the conserved phenylalanine or tryptophan. It is unclear where the CDR3 begins or ends on the DNA, so no DNA is shown, and the CDR3 is as TCRdb lists it. The genes are TRBV7-9 and TRBJ2-6; the table's D call TRBD2 went unverified against the DNA. The CDR3 is 15 amino acids long, termini counted. Germline V gene data show CDR1 as SEHNR and CDR2 as FQNEAQ (reference sequence). CDR3 protein: CASSVGLVNEQFFGA.

This clonotype was counted ten times or more. This chain uses TRBV6-4 with TRBJ2-5, with TRBD2 matching over 10 bases. The CDR3 covers 13 residues. J gave up 13 bases and V 3 bases, and 8 bases lay outside the gene matches. CDR1 is MRHNA, CDR2 SNTAGT, per germline. CDR3 DNA: TGTGCCAGCAGTGAGGCAGAAAGCGGGAGGGTGTACTTC. It translates to CASSEAESGRVYF.

V and J are TRBV6-8 and TRBJ2-4; a weak D match, TRBD2 (5 bases). Matching the DNA end better, TRBJ2-1 makes the J call doubtful. The CDR3 sequence is 16 residues long. Germline CDR1 reads MNHGY; CDR2 reads SAAAGT. The CDR3 is CASSYSTGAAGIVQFF. CDR3 nucleotides: TGTGCCAGCAGTTACTCGACTGGCGCGGCCGGGATTGTGCAGTTCTTC.

The rearrangement uses TRBV28 and TRBJ2-5; 8 bases match TRBD1. The J call may be faulty, since TRBJ2-1 better matches the DNA end. The CDR3 contains 15 residues. Per germline, CDR1 MDHEN and CDR2 SYDVKM. CDR3 in DNA: TGTGCCAGCAGCCAGGACAGGGCAGTTTACAATGAGCAGTTCTTC. This translates into CASSQDRAVYNEQFF.

This clonotype was counted at least ten times. The rearrangement uses TRBV24-1 and TRBJ2-4; maybe TRBD1 (6 bases). V shed 9 bases and J shed 13 bases, with 18 bases lying between them. CDR3 length equals 12 residues. Germline V gives CDR1 KGHDR, CDR2 SFDVKD. The CDR3 coding sequence is TGTGCCACCCCCCCAGGGGCCAATGAGCAGTACTTC. Its translation: CATPPGANEQYF.

The chain has TRBV6-1 and TRBJ1-1, with 9 bases aligning to TRBD1. The CDR3 runs 14 residues. CDR1 and CDR2 (germline): MNHNS, SASEGT. V shed 5 bases, J shed 4 bases, and the junction held 5 bases outside the gene matches. In nucleotides, the CDR3 is TGTGCCAGCAGTAAACGACAGGGGGTCACTGAAGCTTTCTTT. This gives the protein CASSKRQGVTEAFF.

The J gene is TRBJ2-7, the V gene TRBV6-1; TRBD2 might be the D (5 bases). The CDR3 is 13 residues long. The V end lost 3 bases, the J end lost 2 bases, and 8 bases lay between the germline ends. CDR1 and CDR2 (germline): MNHNS, SASEGT. CDR3 coding DNA: TGTGCCAGCAGTGAGGCTAGCACCTACGAGCAGTACTTC. Its protein product is CASSEASTYEQYF.

This CDR3 reads CTKSSGRAGEQFF. DNA for the CDR3: TGTACTAAATCTAGCGGGAGAGCTGGTGAGCAGTTCTTC. The rearrangement links TRBV19 to TRBJ2-7, with 10 positions matching TRBD2. The J call could be wrong; TRBJ2-1 is a better fit for the DNA end. This CDR3 is built from 13 residues. Germline CDR1 and CDR2: LNHDA and SQIVND (reference sequence).

This chain connects TRBV7-8 to TRBJ2-3; no reliable D call. TRBJ2-2 explains the end of the DNA better; the J call may be wrong. CDR1 and CDR2 (germline): SGHVS, FQNEAQ. This CDR3 is 16 amino acids long. The CDR3: CASSLDPGRNTGELFF. The CDR3 DNA reads as TGTGCCAGCAGCTTAGACCCAGGCAGGAACACCGGGGAGCTGTTTTTT.

In its sample, this clonotype was seen a few times. The chain links TRBV7-2 to TRBJ2-7; 8 bases are a match to TRBD1. V lost 0 bases to trimming and J lost 6 bases; unmatched junction nucleotides: 4. The CDR3 is 14 residues long. In germline, CDR1 is SGHTA, CDR2 FQGNSA. The chain's CDR3 is CASSLAQGGAEQYF. The CDR3 DNA is TGTGCCAGCAGCTTAGCACAGGGGGGTGCCGAGCAGTACTTC.

The rearrangement links TRBV7-2 to TRBJ2-3; TRBD2 matches at 7 bases. Judging by the DNA end, TRBJ2-1 fits better; the J call may be wrong. CDR1 and CDR2 (germline): SGHTA, FQGNSA. This CDR3 comprises 14 residues. The DNA for the CDR3 is TGTGCCAGCAGCTTCTCGGGGGGAAACAATGAGCAGTTCTTC. It encodes CASSFSGGNNEQFF.